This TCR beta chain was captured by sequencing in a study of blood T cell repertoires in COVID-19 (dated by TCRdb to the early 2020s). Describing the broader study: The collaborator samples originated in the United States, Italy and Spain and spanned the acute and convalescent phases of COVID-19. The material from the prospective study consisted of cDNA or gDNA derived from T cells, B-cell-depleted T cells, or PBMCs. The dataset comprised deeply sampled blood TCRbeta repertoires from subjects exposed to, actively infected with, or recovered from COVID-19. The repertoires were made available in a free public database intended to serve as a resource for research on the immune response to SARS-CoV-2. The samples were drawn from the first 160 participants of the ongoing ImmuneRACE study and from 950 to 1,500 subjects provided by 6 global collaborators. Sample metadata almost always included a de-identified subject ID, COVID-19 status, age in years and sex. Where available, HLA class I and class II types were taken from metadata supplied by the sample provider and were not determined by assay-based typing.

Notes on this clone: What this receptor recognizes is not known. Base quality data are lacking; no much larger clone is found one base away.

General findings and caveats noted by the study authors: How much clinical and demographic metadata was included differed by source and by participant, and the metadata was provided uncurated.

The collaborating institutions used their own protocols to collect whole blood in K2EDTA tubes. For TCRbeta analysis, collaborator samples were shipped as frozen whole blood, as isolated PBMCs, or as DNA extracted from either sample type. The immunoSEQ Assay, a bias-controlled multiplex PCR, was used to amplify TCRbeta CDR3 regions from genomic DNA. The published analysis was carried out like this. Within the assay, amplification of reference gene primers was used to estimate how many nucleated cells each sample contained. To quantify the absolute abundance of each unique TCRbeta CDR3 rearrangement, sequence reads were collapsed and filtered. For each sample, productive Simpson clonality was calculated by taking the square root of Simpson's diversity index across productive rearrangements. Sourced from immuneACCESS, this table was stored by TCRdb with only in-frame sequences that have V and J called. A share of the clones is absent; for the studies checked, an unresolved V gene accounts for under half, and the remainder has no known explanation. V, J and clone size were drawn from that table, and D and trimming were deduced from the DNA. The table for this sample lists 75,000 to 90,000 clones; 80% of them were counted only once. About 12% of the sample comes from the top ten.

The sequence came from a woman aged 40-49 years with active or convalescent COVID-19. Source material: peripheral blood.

This receptor carries the CDR3 CASSPRPATNEKLFF. The nucleotide sequence is given as TGCGCCAGCAGCCCCCGTCCTGCAACTAATGAAAAACTGTTTTTT. The chain employs TRBV5-1 and TRBJ1-4, with the D gene not clear enough to name. CDR1 and CDR2 are drawn from the germline V gene: SGHRS, YFSETQ. From the cysteine through the phenylalanine, the CDR3 covers 15 amino acids. Only CDR3 DNA is held: 45 bases, read in frame from base 1. V is clipped by 4 bases and J by 0 bases, and the sequence between their germline boundaries is 10 bases long.